This T cell receptor beta chain was sequenced during a study of blood T cells in healthy people across ages. CDR3 length: 14 amino acids. Trimming took 6 bases from V and 7 from J, leaving 19 bases between them. Germline CDR1 MNHEY, CDR2 SVGAGI. Points from the study as a whole: Among long-lived donors, naive CD4+ cells were more numerous and diversity higher than in aged donors.

Through a sample-barcoded 5' primer and a J-beta primer mix, a second PCR was run for about 7 to 12 cycles. TCRdb used MiXCR to reprocess the 5' RACE reads, holding one entry per CDR3 protein. This sample has about a million distinct CDR3 sequences, with about 53% found just once. This clonotype has only a few counts. Its antigen is as yet unknown. This receptor was identified in a woman in her fifties or sixties in good health. The rearrangement links TRBV6-5 to TRBJ2-7; weak D call: TRBD2 (5 bases). The specimen sequenced was blood. The CDR3 protein is CASSPTTGFFEQYF. As DNA, the CDR3 is TGTGCCAGCAGCCCAACCACGGGGTTCTTTGAGCAGTACTTC.